This TCR beta chain was recovered during a study of beta chain features in type 1 diabetes. Findings and limits, study-wide: Among patients, naive, central memory and Treg TCRB repertoires appeared more similar than among healthy donors. When cDNA is sequenced, cells with high TCR expression could be over-represented.

The investigators reverse transcribed all of the isolated RNA, so they sequenced expressed TCRB transcripts. The assay was immunoSEQ multiplex PCR, and TCRdb's table has in-frame clones only and misses some. The sample has hundreds of thousands of clones; about 16% are singletons. Purities in excess of 95% were seen in all sorted populations. Concerning this clone: Its antigen is as yet unknown.

V trimming: 2 bases; J trimming: 2 bases; junction bases outside the gene matches: 5. The CDR3 is 14 amino acids. The germline gives CDR1 SQVTM, CDR2 ANQGSEA. Sequencing was done on a sample of naive CD4+ T cells from blood. The V call is TRBV29-1, the J call TRBJ2-5; TRBD1 aligns across 7 bases. The clonotype comes from a man younger than 30 in good health. CDR3 residues: CSVERLTGQETQYF. CDR3 nucleotides: TGCAGCGTTGAAAGACTGACAGGGCAAGAGACCCAGTACTTC.